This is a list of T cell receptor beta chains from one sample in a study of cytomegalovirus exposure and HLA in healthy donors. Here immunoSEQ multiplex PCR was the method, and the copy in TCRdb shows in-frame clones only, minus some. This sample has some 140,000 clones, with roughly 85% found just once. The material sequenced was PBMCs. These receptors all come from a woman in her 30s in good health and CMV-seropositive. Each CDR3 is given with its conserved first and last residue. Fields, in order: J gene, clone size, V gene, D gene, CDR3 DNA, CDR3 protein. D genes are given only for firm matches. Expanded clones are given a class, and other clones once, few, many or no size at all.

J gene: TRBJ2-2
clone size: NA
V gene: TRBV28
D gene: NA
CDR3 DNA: TGTGCCAGCAGCCCTCCCTACACCGGGGAGCTGTTTTTT
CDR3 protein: CASSPPYTGELFF

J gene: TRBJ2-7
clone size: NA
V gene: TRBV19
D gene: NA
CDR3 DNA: TGTGGCTTTGGGCGCAGGATCTTCGAAGACGAGCAGTACTTC
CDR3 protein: CGFGRRIFEDEQYF

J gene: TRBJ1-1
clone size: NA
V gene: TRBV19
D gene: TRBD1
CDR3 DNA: TGTGCCAGTATCCGACAGGGTAGTACTGAAGCTTTCTTT
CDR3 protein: CASIRQGSTEAFF

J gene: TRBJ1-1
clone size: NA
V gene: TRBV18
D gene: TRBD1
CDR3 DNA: TGTGCCAGCTCACCGCGACAGGGGTCCATGAACACTGAAGCTTTCTTT
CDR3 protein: CASSPRQGSMNTEAFF

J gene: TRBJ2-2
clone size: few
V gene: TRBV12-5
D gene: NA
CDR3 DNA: TGTGCTAGTGGTTTCCAGGGGCCTGAAGGAGAGCTGTTTTTT
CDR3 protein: CASGFQGPEGELFF

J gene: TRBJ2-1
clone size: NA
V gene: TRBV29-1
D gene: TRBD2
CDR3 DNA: TGCAGCGTTCGAGGACTAGCGGGAGACGAGCAGTTCTTC
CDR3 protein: CSVRGLAGDEQFF

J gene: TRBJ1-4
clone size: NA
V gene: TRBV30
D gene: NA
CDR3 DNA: TGTGCCTGGAGCGGCAGGCCTAATGAAAAACTGTTTTTT
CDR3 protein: CAWSGRPNEKLFF

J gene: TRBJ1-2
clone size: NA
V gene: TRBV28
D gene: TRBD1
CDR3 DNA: TGTGCCAGCAGTCCCCTGGACAGGACCTTC
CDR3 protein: CASSPLDRTF

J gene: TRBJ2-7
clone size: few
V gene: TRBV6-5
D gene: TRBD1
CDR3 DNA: TGTGCCAGCAGTTCAGACAGGGAAGGAGTTGTCGAGCAGTACTTC
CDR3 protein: CASSSDREGVVEQYF

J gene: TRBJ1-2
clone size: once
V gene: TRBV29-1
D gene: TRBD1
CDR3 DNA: TGCAGCGCTCGGGACAGGAACTATGGCTACACCTTC
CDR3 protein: CSARDRNYGYTF